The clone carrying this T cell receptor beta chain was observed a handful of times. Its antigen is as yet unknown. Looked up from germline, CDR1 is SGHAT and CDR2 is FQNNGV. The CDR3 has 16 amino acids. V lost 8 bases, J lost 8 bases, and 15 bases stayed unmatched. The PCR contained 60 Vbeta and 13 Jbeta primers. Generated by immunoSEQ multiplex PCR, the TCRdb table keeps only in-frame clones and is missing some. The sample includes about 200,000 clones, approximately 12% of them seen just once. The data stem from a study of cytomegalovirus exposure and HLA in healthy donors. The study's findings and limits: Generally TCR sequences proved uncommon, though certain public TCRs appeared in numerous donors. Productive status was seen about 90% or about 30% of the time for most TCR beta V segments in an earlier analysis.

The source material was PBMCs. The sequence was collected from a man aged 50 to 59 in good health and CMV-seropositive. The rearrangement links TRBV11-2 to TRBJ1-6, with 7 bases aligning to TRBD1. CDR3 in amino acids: CASRRTGVLSDSPLHF. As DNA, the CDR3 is TGTGCCAGCCGGAGGACAGGAGTCCTTTCCGATTCACCCCTCCACTTT.